The present T cell receptor (beta chain) was sequenced within a study of blood T cell repertoires in COVID-19. CDR1 is SGHDT, CDR2 YYEEEE, per germline. The germline V and J ends were trimmed by 4 bases and 0 bases, with 16 bases remaining between them. The length of the CDR3 is 16 residues. Using immunoSEQ multiplex PCR, the repertoire was profiled, and TCRdb retains in-frame clones only, with some absent. The data contain around 150,000 clones, 90% to 95% of them singletons. This receptor was obtained from a woman in her sixties with COVID-19, enrolled during active disease. The chain links TRBV5-6 to TRBJ2-5, with D hard to call. Sequenced input: peripheral blood. The CDR3 coding sequence is TGTGCCAGCAGCCTCCAATTGGCCCAGTACCAAGAGACCCAGTACTTC. This gives the protein CASSLQLAQYQETQYF.